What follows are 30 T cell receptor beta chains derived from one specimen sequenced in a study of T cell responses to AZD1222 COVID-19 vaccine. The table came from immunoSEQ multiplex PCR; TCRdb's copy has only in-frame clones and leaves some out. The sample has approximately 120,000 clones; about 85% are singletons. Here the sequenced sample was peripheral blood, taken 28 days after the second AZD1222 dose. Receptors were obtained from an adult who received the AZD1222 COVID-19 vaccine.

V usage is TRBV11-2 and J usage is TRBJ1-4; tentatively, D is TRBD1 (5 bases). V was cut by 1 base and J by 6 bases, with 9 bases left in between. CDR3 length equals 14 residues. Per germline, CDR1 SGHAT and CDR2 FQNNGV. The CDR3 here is CASSLGQFYEKLFF. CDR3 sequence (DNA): TGTGCCAGCAGCTTAGGACAGTTCTATGAAAAACTGTTTTTT.

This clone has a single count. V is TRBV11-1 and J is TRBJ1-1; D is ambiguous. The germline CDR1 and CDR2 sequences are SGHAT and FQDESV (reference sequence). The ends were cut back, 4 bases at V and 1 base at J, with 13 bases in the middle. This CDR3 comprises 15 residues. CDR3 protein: CASSWVGLANTEAFF. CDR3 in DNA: TGTGCCAGCAGCTGGGTGGGGTTGGCGAACACTGAAGCTTTCTTT.

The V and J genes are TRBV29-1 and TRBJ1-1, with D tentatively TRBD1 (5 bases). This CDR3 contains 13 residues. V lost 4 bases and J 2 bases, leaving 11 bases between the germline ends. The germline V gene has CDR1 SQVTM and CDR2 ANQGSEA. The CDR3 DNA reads TGCAGCGTTGCAGGCAGGGCTAACACTGAAGCTTTCTTT. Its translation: CSVAGRANTEAFF.

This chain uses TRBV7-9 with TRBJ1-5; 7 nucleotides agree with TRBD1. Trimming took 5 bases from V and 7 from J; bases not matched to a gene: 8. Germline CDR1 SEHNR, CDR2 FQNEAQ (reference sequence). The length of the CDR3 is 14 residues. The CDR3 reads CASSPDRIEQPQHF. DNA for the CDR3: TGTGCCAGCAGCCCGGACAGGATAGAACAGCCCCAGCATTTT.

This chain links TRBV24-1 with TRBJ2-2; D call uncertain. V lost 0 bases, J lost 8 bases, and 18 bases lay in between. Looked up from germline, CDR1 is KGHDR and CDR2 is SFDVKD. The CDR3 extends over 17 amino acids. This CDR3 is CATSDLLEIGSKGELFF. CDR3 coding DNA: TGTGCCACCAGTGATTTGTTAGAAATTGGGTCAAAAGGGGAGCTGTTTTTT.

CDR3 nucleotides: TGTGCCAGCAGTCCGGGACAGTTCAATCAGCCCCAGCATTTT. Its translation is CASSPGQFNQPQHF. The chain couples TRBV28 to TRBJ1-5, with TRBD1 matching over 7 bases. Germline trimming cut 5 bases from V and 3 bases from J; bases unmatched to any gene: 4. The CDR3 is 14 residues long. Germline V CDR1 and CDR2: MDHEN, SYDVKM. The full variable domain, its missing parts supplied by reference TRBV28 and TRBJ1-5, is DVKVTQSSRYLVKRTGEKVFLECVQDMDHENMFWYRQDPGLGLRLIYFSYDVKMKEKGDIPEGYSVSREKKERFSLILESASTNQTSMYLCASSPGQFNQPQHFGDGTRLSIL.

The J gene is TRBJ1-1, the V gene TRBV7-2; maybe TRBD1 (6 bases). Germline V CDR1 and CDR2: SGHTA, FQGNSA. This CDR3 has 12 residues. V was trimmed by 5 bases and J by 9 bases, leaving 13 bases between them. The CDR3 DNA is TGTGCCAGCAGCCGTATCACAGGGAAAGCTTTCTTT. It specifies CASSRITGKAFF.

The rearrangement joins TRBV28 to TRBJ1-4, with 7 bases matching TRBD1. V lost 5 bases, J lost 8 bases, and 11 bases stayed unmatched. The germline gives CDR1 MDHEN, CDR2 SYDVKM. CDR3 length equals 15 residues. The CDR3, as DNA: TGTGCCAGCAGTCTGCCAGGGACACAGGGGGAAAAACTGTTTTTT. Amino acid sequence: CASSLPGTQGEKLFF.

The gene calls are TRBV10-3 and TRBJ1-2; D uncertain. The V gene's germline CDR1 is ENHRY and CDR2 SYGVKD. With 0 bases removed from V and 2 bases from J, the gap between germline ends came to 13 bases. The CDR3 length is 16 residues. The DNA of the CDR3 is TGTGCCATCAGTGAGTCGCTTCCCCCCGCGAACTATGGCTACACCTTC. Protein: CAISESLPPANYGYTF.

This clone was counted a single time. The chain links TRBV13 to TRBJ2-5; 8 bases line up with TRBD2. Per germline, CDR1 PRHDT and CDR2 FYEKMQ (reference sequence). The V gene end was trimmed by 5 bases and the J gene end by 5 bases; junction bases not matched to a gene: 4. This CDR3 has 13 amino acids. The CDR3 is CASSRGGRETQYF. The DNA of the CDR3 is TGTGCCAGCAGCCGGGGGGGCCGCGAGACCCAGTACTTC.

This CDR3 is CASLGGTQPQHF. The DNA of the CDR3 is TGTGCCTCTTTAGGGGGAACTCAGCCCCAGCATTTT. The chain carries TRBV30 and TRBJ1-5; weak D call: TRBD1 (6 bases). The germline gives CDR1 GTSNPN, CDR2 SVGIG (reference sequence). V was clipped by 7 bases and J by 6 bases, with 13 bases between them. The CDR3 totals 12 residues.

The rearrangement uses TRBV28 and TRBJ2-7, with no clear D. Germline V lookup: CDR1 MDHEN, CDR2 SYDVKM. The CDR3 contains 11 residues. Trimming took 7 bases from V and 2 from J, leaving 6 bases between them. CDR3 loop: CASTGAYEQYF. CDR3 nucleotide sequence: TGTGCCAGCACCGGTGCCTACGAGCAGTACTTC.

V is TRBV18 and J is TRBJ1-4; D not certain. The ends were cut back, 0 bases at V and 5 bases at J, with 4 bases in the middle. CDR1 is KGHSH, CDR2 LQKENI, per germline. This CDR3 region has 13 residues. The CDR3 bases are TGTGCCAGCTCACCACCGGGAAATGAAAAACTGTTTTTT. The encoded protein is CASSPPGNEKLFF.

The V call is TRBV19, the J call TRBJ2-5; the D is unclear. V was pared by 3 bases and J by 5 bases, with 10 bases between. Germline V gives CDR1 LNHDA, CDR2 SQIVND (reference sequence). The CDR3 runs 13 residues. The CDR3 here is CASSIGVEETQYF. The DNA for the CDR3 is TGTGCCAGTAGTATTGGAGTGGAGGAGACCCAGTACTTC. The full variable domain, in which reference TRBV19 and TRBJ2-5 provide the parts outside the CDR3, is DGGITQSPKYLFRKEGQNVTLSCEQNLNHDAMYWYRQDPGQGLRLIYYSQIVNDFQKGDIAEGYSVSREKKESFPLTVTSAQKNPTAFYLCASSIGVEETQYFGPGTRLLVL.

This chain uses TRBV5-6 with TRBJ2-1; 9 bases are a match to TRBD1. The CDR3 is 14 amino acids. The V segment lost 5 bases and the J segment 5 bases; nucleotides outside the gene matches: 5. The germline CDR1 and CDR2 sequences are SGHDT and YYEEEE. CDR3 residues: CASRGRDRDNEQFF. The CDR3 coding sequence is TGTGCCAGCAGGGGGCGGGACAGGGACAATGAGCAGTTCTTC.

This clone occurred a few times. The CDR3: CASSPPTWGEQYF. In DNA, the CDR3 is TGTGCCAGCAGTCCCCCTACATGGGGCGAGCAGTACTTC. The chain carries TRBV12-3 or TRBV12-4 and TRBJ2-7; D gene uncertain. V was pared by 5 bases and J by 6 bases, with 14 bases between. The CDR3 covers 13 residues.

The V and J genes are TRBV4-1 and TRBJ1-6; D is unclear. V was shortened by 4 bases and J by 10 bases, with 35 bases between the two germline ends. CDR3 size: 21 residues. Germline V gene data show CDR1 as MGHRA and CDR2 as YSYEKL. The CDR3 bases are TGCGCCAGCAGCCTATCAACCACCCCGCTCCCTGGACGCCCGCGCGAATCACCCCTCCACTTT. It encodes CASSLSTTPLPGRPRESPLHF.

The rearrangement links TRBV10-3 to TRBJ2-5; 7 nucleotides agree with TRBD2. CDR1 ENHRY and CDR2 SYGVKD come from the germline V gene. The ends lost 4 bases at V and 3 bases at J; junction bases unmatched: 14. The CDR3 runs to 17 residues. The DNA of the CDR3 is TGTGCCATCAGTGGGGCCAGACTAGCCGGTCCTGAAGAGACCCAGTACTTC. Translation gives CAISGARLAGPEETQYF.

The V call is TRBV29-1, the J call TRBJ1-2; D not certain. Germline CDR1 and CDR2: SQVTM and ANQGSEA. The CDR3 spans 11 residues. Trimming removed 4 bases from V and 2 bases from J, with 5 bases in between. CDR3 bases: TGCAGCGTTGGAGGGAACTATGGCTACACCTTC. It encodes CSVGGNYGYTF.

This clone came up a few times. The CDR3 DNA is TGTGCCAGCAGGCCAGGAGGACGGGGTGAAAAACTGTTTTTT. Encoded protein: CASRPGGRGEKLFF. The rearrangement links TRBV5-5 to TRBJ1-4; no firm D call. The CDR3 runs to 14 residues. V shed 5 bases and J shed 7 bases, with 15 bases lying between them. Germline assignment: CDR1 SGHKS and CDR2 YYEKEE (reference sequence).

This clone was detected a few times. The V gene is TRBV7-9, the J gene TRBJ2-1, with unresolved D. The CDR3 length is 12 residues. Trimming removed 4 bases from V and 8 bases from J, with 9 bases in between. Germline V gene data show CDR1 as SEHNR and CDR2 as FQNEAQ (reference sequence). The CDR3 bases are TGTGCCAGCAGCTCCCGCTCGGATGAGCAGTTCTTC. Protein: CASSSRSDEQFF.

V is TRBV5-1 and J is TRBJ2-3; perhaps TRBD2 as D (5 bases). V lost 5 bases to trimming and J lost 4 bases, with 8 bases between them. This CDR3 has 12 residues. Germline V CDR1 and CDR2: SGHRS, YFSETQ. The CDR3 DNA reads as TGCGCCAGCAGACCTAGCTCAGATACGCAGTATTTT. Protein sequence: CASRPSSDTQYF.

The CDR3: CASTSGAGGNEQFF. Here the CDR3 DNA reads TGTGCCAGCACTTCGGGAGCGGGAGGCAATGAGCAGTTCTTC. The V gene is TRBV6-5, the J gene TRBJ2-1, with TRBD2 matching over 9 bases. The germline V gene encodes CDR1 MNHEY and CDR2 SVGAGI. This CDR3 is built from 14 residues. Trimming removed 7 bases from V and 6 bases from J; junction bases left unmatched: 7.

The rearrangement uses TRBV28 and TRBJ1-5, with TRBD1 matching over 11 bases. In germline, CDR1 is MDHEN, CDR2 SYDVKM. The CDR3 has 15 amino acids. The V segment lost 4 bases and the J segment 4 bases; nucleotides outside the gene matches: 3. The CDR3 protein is CASSWDRGVNQPQHF. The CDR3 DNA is TGTGCCAGCAGTTGGGACAGGGGGGTGAATCAGCCCCAGCATTTT.

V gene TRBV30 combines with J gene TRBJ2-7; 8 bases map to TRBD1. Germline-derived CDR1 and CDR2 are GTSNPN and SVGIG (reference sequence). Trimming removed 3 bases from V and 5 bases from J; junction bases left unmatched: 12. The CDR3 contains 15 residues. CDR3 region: CAWRPTGGIWDEQYF. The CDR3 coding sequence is TGTGCCTGGAGACCTACAGGGGGGATTTGGGACGAGCAGTACTTC. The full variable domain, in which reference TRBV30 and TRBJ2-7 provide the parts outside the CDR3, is SQTIHQWPATLVQPVGSPLSLECTVEGTSNPNLYWYRQAAGRGLQLLFYSVGIGQISSEVPQNLSASRPQDRQFILSSKKLLLSDSGFYLCAWRPTGGIWDEQYFGPGTRLTVT.

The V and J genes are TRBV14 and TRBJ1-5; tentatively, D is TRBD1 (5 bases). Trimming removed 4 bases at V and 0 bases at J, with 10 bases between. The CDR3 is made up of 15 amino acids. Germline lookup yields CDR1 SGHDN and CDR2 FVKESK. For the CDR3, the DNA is TGTGCCAGCAGCCCCGCAGGGACTAGCAATCAGCCCCAGCATTTT. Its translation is CASSPAGTSNQPQHF.

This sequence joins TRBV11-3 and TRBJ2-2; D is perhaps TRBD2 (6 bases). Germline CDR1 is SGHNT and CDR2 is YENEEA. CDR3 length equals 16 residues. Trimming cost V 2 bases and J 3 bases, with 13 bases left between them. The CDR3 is CASSLRVGGDTGELFF. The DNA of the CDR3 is TGTGCCAGCAGCTTAAGGGTCGGCGGGGACACCGGGGAGCTGTTTTTT.

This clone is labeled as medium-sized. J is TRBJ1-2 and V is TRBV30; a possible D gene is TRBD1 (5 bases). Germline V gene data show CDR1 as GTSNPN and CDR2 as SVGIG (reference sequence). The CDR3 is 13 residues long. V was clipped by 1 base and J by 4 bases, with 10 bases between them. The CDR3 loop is CAWSEQVLYGYTF. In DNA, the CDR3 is TGTGCCTGGAGTGAACAGGTTCTCTATGGCTACACCTTC.

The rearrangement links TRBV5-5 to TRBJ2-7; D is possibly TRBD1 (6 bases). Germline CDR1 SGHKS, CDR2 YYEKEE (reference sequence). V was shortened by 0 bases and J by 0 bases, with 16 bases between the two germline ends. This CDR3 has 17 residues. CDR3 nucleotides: TGTGCCAGCAGCTTGGAGCTGGTGGGGGCAGACTCCTACGAGCAGTACTTC. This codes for CASSLELVGADSYEQYF.

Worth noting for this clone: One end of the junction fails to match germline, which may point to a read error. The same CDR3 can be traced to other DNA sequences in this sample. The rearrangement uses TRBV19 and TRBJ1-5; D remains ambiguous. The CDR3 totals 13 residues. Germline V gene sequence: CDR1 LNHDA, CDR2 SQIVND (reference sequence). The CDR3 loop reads CASSPGEVLTQHF. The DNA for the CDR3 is TGCGCCAGTAGTCCCGGGGAGGTTTTGACCCAGCATTTT.